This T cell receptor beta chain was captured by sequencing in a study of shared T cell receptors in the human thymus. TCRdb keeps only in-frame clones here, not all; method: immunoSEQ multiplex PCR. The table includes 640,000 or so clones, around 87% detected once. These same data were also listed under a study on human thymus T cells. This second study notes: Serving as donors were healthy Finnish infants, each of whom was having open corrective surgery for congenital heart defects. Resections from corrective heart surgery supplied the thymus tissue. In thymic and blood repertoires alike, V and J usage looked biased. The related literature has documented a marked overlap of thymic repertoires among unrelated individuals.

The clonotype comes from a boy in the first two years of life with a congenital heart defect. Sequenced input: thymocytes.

DNA for the CDR3: TGTGCCAGCAGTTACTCGATCCGGGGGGCCATCGGGGAGCTGTTTTTT. Its protein is CASSYSIRGAIGELFF. V is TRBV6-6 and J is TRBJ2-2; D is perhaps TRBD2 (7 bases). The germline V and J ends were trimmed by 0 bases and 7 bases, with 15 bases remaining between them. The germline V gene encodes CDR1 MNHNY and CDR2 SVGAGI (reference sequence). The CDR3 extends over 16 amino acids.